Presented here are 17 T cell receptor beta chains from one specimen sequenced in a study. Profiling relied on immunoSEQ multiplex PCR, and the TCRdb table lists in-frame clones only, not all of them. Found here are around 54,000 clones, more than 80% of them singletons; the top ten hold roughly a tenth. The sequencing input was PBMCs. The receptors were gathered from a man in his forties with rheumatoid arthritis.

This chain links TRBV20-1 with TRBJ2-1, with D possibly being TRBD1 or TRBD2 (6 bases each). With 3 bases removed from V and 2 bases from J, the gap between germline ends came to 23 bases. Germline values: CDR1 DFQATT, CDR2 SNEGSKA (reference sequence). This CDR3 contains 18 residues. The CDR3 DNA reads as TGCAGTGCTAGTCTCCGAGGGGGGTGGAGGGAGACCTACAATGAGCAGTTCTTC. Amino acids: CSASLRGGWRETYNEQFF.

CDR3 region: CASSLPGTLSSTDTQYF. The CDR3, as DNA: TGTGCCAGCAGCCTTCCCGGGACTCTGAGTAGCACAGATACGCAGTATTTT. V usage is TRBV5-6 and J usage is TRBJ2-3; weak D call: TRBD2 (6 bases). V lost 4 bases and J lost 0, with 18 bases in between. Germline CDR1 is SGHDT and CDR2 is YYEEEE. This CDR3 spans 17 amino acids.

The rearrangement links TRBV3-1 (or the pseudogene TRBV3-2) to TRBJ1-1; the match to TRBD1 covers 11 bases. The CDR3 extends over 16 amino acids. V shed 3 bases and J 11 bases; nucleotides not matched to a gene: 14. The germline gives CDR1 LGHDT, CDR2 YNNKEL (reference sequence). The CDR3 DNA sequence: TGTGCCAGCAGCCATGCCGCCGGGACAGGGGGATCGGGCGCTTTCTTT. Encoded protein: CASSHAAGTGGSGAFF.

The chain joins TRBV21-1 to TRBJ1-2. TRBV21-1 is a pseudogene locus. The CDR3 runs to 10 residues. CDR3 coding DNA: TGTGCCAGCAGCAAAGGGGGCTACACCTTC. It specifies CASSKGGYTF.

The genes are TRBV7-3 and TRBJ2-3; 8 nucleotides match TRBD2. In germline, CDR1 is SGHTA, CDR2 FQGTGA. The CDR3 is 16 amino acids. The V gene end was trimmed by 2 bases and the J gene end by 4 bases; junction bases not matched to a gene: 8. CDR3 sequence: CASSLGWSGSADTQYF. In DNA form, the CDR3 reads TGTGCCAGCAGCTTAGGGTGGAGCGGGAGCGCAGATACGCAGTATTTT.

The chain recombines TRBV19 with TRBJ2-2; D perhaps matches TRBD1 (5 bases). Trimming took off 5 bases at V and 6 bases at J, with 13 bases between the two ends. The CDR3 length is 14 residues. CDR1 and CDR2 from the germline V gene are LNHDA and SQIVND (reference sequence). CDR3 in DNA: TGTGCCAGTAGTCACCCTGACAGTCCCGGGGAGCTGTTTTTT. This codes for CASSHPDSPGELFF.

In this sample, this clone turned up a few times. This chain connects TRBV5-1 to TRBJ1-2; D gene ambiguous. The CDR3 extends over 14 amino acids. Germline values: CDR1 SGHRS, CDR2 YFSETQ. V was pared by 0 bases and J by 6 bases, with 12 bases between. The CDR3 protein is CASSLEGRRDGYTF. CDR3 DNA: TGCGCCAGCAGCTTGGAGGGCAGGCGCGATGGCTACACCTTC.

The chain carries TRBV7-9 and TRBJ2-3, with TRBD2 matching 7 bases. CDR1 is SEHNR and CDR2 is FQNEAQ in the germline V gene (reference sequence). The CDR3 has 15 amino acids. With V trimmed by 3 bases and J by 1 base, 4 bases remained unmatched. The CDR3 bases are TGTGCCAGCAGCTTCCCTAGCGGAGGCACAGATACGCAGTATTTT. It codes for CASSFPSGGTDTQYF.

This chain links TRBV6-5 with TRBJ1-2, with TRBD1 as a possible D gene (6 bases). There are 15 residues in the CDR3. The ends were cut back, 0 bases at V and 5 bases at J, with 13 bases in the middle. Germline loops: CDR1 MNHEY, CDR2 SVGAGI. CDR3: CASSYSKGGGYGYTF. The CDR3 bases are TGTGCCAGCAGTTACTCGAAAGGGGGAGGGTATGGCTACACCTTC.

The table lists this clone with a count of one. The chain uses TRBV12-3 or TRBV12-4 and TRBJ2-5; weak D call: TRBD2 (6 bases). V lost 6 bases to trimming and J lost 3 bases, with 11 bases between them. The CDR3 has 13 residues. CDR3 in amino acids: CASSHRTKETQYF. CDR3 in DNA: TGTGCCAGCAGCCATCGGACTAAAGAGACCCAGTACTTC.

The CDR3 loop is CASSVDLSGALYSGNTIYF. DNA of the CDR3: TGTGCCAGCAGCGTAGACCTCTCAGGGGCCCTCTACTCTGGAAACACCATATATTTT. The chain is built from TRBV9 and TRBJ1-3, with D tentatively TRBD1 (6 bases). V gave up 0 bases and J gave up 0 bases, with 19 bases separating them. This CDR3 is 19 amino acids long. The germline V gene encodes CDR1 SGDLS and CDR2 YYNGEE.

The chain joins TRBV6-5 to TRBJ1-1; possibly TRBD1 for D (6 bases). This CDR3 region has 16 residues. Per the germline V gene, CDR1 is MNHEY and CDR2 is SVGAGI. The V gene lost 1 base and the J gene lost 1 base, with 13 bases spanning the gap. CDR3 sequence: CASSYWSPGANTEAFF. CDR3 in DNA: TGTGCCAGCAGTTACTGGTCGCCGGGGGCGAACACTGAAGCTTTCTTT.

The chain couples TRBV9 to TRBJ2-1; 7 positions match TRBD1. The V gene's germline CDR1 is SGDLS and CDR2 YYNGEE. With 4 bases clipped from V and 7 bases from J, the junction kept 8 bases outside the gene matches. The CDR3 extends over 14 amino acids. The CDR3 reads CASSISTGRNEQFF. CDR3 nucleotide sequence: TGTGCCAGCAGCATCTCGACAGGGCGTAATGAGCAGTTCTTC.

The V gene is TRBV5-1, the J gene TRBJ2-1; tentatively, D is TRBD1 or TRBD2 (6 bases each). V lost 0 bases to trimming and J lost 8 bases, with 15 bases between them. The CDR3 totals 15 residues. The germline CDR1 and CDR2 sequences are SGHRS and YFSETQ. The CDR3 reads CASSLVGGVFDEQFF. The CDR3 DNA is TGCGCCAGCAGCTTGGTGGGGGGCGTGTTCGATGAGCAGTTCTTC.

This sequence joins TRBV5-6 and TRBJ1-2; 7 nucleotides agree with TRBD1. V was clipped by 4 bases and J by 0 bases; unmatched bases: 6. CDR3 length equals 15 residues. Germline CDR1 SGHDT, CDR2 YYEEEE. DNA of the CDR3: TGTGCCAGCAGCCCCGGGACAGCTACTAACTATGGCTACACCTTC. This sequence encodes CASSPGTATNYGYTF.

This chain uses TRBV27 with TRBJ2-7, with TRBD1 identical over 7 bases. Germline trimming cut 0 bases from V and 0 bases from J; bases unmatched to any gene: 2. This CDR3 has 15 residues. The germline CDR1 and CDR2 sequences are MNHEY and SMNVEV (reference sequence). The CDR3 spells CASSLSRDSSYEQYF. The CDR3 DNA is TGTGCCAGCAGTTTATCCCGGGACAGCTCCTACGAGCAGTACTTC.

The V and J genes are TRBV6-6 and TRBJ2-7, with 10 positions matching TRBD1. This CDR3 has 18 amino acids. Germline lookup yields CDR1 MNHNY and CDR2 SVGAGI (reference sequence). With V trimmed by 5 bases and J by 3 bases, 16 bases remained unmatched. As DNA, the CDR3 is TGTGCCAGCAGTCCTCTAAAGCCGTTCCGGGACAGGGGCTACGAGCAGTACTTC. Translated: CASSPLKPFRDRGYEQYF.